This paragraph reports one TCR beta chain. From germline, CDR1 is ENHRY and CDR2 SYGVKD. CDR3 length: 13 residues. Trimming shortened V by 3 bases and J by 2 bases, and 8 bases separated the two germline ends. The data originate from a study of blood T cells in healthy people across ages. The second PCR ran roughly 6 to 11 cycles with a sample-barcoded 5' primer and J-beta primers. TCRdb independently ran MiXCR on the 5' RACE reads; one entry per CDR3 protein. In the table there are 600,000 to 850,000 distinct CDR3 sequences, 20% to 25% of which are singletons. In addition, the sample was reused for a study of T cells of mothers and their children.

The source is a boy aged 10-17 years in good health. The chain has TRBV10-3 and TRBJ2-7; TRBD2 is a possible D gene (5 bases). Sequenced sample: blood. This CDR3 reads CAISDGNPYEQYF. In DNA form, the CDR3 reads TGTGCCATCAGTGACGGGAATCCCTACGAGCAGTACTTC.